Listed here are 28 T cell receptor beta chains from one sample, sequenced in a study of T-cell memory formation after mild COVID-19. TCRdb recomputed calls from the 5' RACE reads with MiXCR, one row per CDR3 protein. The data hold about 400,000 distinct CDR3 sequences, with 15% to 20% observed a single time. The sequenced sample was PBMCs or a T cell subset sorted from them (not recorded which). The receptors were sampled from a man aged 18 to 30 who had mild COVID-19 (a few samples of this study predate the infection). Cell type and time point are not known.

CDR3 nucleotide sequence: TGTGCCAGCAGTGACGGTTCCGAGCAGTACGTC. Translating it yields CASSDGSEQYV. The chain is built from TRBV6-5 and TRBJ2-7; D not certain. Germline-derived CDR1 and CDR2 are MNHEY and SVGAGI. V gave up 5 bases and J gave up 6 bases, with 8 bases separating them. There are 11 residues in the CDR3.

This chain uses TRBV6-2 or TRBV6-3 with TRBJ1-1; perhaps TRBD1 as D (5 bases). CDR3 size: 16 residues. V gave up 0 bases and J gave up 0 bases, with 11 bases separating them. Germline CDR1 reads MNHEY; CDR2 reads SVGEGT. CDR3 loop: CASSYSAGRMNTEAFF. For the CDR3, the DNA is TGTGCCAGCAGTTACTCGGCGGGGCGGATGAACACTGAAGCTTTCTTT.

This chain joins TRBV5-6 and TRBJ1-2, with D perhaps matching TRBD1 (5 bases). V lost 0 bases, J lost 8 bases, and 11 bases lay in between. The CDR3 consists of 13 residues. Looked up from germline, CDR1 is SGHDT and CDR2 is YYEEEE. CDR3: CASSLVQVQGYTF. CDR3 DNA sequence: TGTGCCAGCAGCTTGGTACAGGTTCAAGGCTACACCTTC.

V and J are TRBV5-1 and TRBJ2-5, with D perhaps being TRBD1 or TRBD2 (6 bases each). The V end was cut by 0 bases, the J end by 6 bases, with 18 bases between. From germline, CDR1 is SGHRS and CDR2 YFSETQ. This CDR3 has 16 residues. CDR3 sequence reads: CASSLGSVGGSKTQYF. CDR3 DNA: TGCGCCAGCAGCTTGGGCTCAGTCGGGGGCTCGAAGACCCAGTACTTC.

V and J are TRBV27 and TRBJ2-3, with 7 positions matching TRBD1. Unmatched junction bases numbered 7, after V lost 0 bases and J lost 10 bases. Germline loops: CDR1 MNHEY, CDR2 SMNVEV (reference sequence). This CDR3 has 14 residues. The CDR3 protein is CASSLSSGTDAQYF. The DNA of the CDR3 is TGTGCCAGCAGTTTATCGAGTGGGACAGACGCGCAGTATTTT.

This chain connects TRBV7-8 to TRBJ1-5; D uncertain. CDR3 length: 15 residues. CDR1 and CDR2 (germline): SGHVS, FQNEAQ. Trimming pared 0 bases from V and 7 bases from J, leaving 13 bases between. DNA for the CDR3: TGTGCCAGCAGCTTAGCGTTTACGAGGGCCCAGCCCCAGCATTTT. Its protein product is CASSLAFTRAQPQHF.

This clonotype was seen only a few times. This chain connects TRBV27 to TRBJ2-1, with 10 bases aligning to TRBD2. CDR3 length equals 15 residues. The V gene's germline CDR1 is MNHEY and CDR2 SMNVEV (reference sequence). V lost 5 bases and J lost 6; bases outside the gene matches: 7. The CDR3 region is CASSARTSGGNEQFF. The CDR3 DNA is TGTGCCAGCAGTGCCCGGACTAGCGGAGGCAATGAGCAGTTCTTC.

V and J are TRBV7-2 and TRBJ2-3; 9 bases are shared with TRBD2. The CDR3 runs to 18 residues. Germline V gene data show CDR1 as SGHTA and CDR2 as FQGNSA. V dropped 4 bases and J dropped 0; count of bases not matched to a gene: 11. The CDR3 loop is CASSSPRGRGGSTDTQYF. The CDR3 bases are TGTGCCAGCAGCTCCCCCCGGGGGCGGGGGGGTAGCACAGATACGCAGTATTTT.

This clonotype was observed a handful of times. V and J are TRBV28 and TRBJ1-1, with 8 nucleotides matching TRBD1. This CDR3 contains 14 residues. Trimming cost V 7 bases and J 5 bases; bases outside gene matches: 9. In germline, CDR1 is MDHEN, CDR2 SYDVKM. The CDR3 spells CASKRGQAGTEAFF. CDR3 coding DNA: TGTGCCAGCAAAAGGGGACAGGCGGGAACTGAAGCTTTCTTT.

This chain joins TRBV7-3 and TRBJ2-1; 14 positions agree with TRBD2. The CDR3 consists of 15 residues. V lost 5 bases, J lost 6 bases, and 3 bases stayed unmatched. Germline-derived CDR1 and CDR2 are SGHTA and FQGTGA. The DNA of the CDR3 is TGTGCCAGCAGCCCCGGGACTAGCGGGGGCAATGAGCAGTTCTTC. Protein sequence: CASSPGTSGGNEQFF.

This clonotype was picked up a small number of times. As DNA, the CDR3 is TGTGCCAGCAGTTTTGAATTCTATCAGCCCCAGCATTTT. It yields the protein CASSFEFYQPQHF. V is TRBV12-3 or TRBV12-4 and J is TRBJ1-5, with D hard to call. This CDR3 is built from 13 residues. Trimming cost V 3 bases and J 5 bases, with 8 bases left between them.

The CDR3 DNA reads TGCAGTGCTAGTAAGGGACGGCTCGGCGAGCAGTTCTTC. Protein sequence: CSASKGRLGEQFF. The rearrangement uses TRBV20-1 and TRBJ2-1; TRBD1 or TRBD2 may be the D gene (5 bases each). Trimming shortened V by 3 bases and J by 10 bases, and 16 bases separated the two germline ends. CDR1 is DFQATT, CDR2 SNEGSKA, per germline (reference sequence). The CDR3 totals 13 residues.

V is TRBV4-3 and J is TRBJ2-1; 7 bases map to TRBD1. The ends lost 6 bases at V and 2 bases at J; junction bases unmatched: 7. CDR1 and CDR2 from the germline V gene are LGHNA and YSLEER. This CDR3 comprises 15 residues. In nucleotides, the CDR3 is TGCGCCAGCAGACCCGGGACAGCGACCTACAATGAGCAGTTCTTC. Protein: CASRPGTATYNEQFF.

This clonotype occurred a few times. The CDR3 reads CASSMGGDNQPQHF. The CDR3 DNA reads TGTGCCAGTAGTATGGGAGGGGACAATCAGCCCCAGCATTTT. The V gene is TRBV19, the J gene TRBJ1-5, with a weak D call TRBD1 (5 bases). Germline lookup yields CDR1 LNHDA and CDR2 SQIVND (reference sequence). The CDR3 runs 14 residues. V was cut by 3 bases and J by 3 bases, with 9 bases left in between.

The rearrangement uses TRBV29-1 and TRBJ2-5; D might be TRBD1 (6 bases). The germline V gene encodes CDR1 SQVTM and CDR2 ANQGSEA. Deletions cut 4 bases from V and 2 bases from J, with 14 bases between. The CDR3 contains 14 residues. CDR3 in DNA: TGCAGCGTTGCCCTGGGACATCGGCAAGAGACCCAGTACTTC. Translation: CSVALGHRQETQYF.

In its sample, this clonotype was seen a few times. The chain has TRBV7-9 and TRBJ2-1; weak D call: TRBD1 (5 bases). The CDR3 runs 14 residues. V dropped 5 bases and J dropped 0 bases, with 8 bases sitting between them. CDR1 and CDR2 (germline): SEHNR, FQNEAQ (reference sequence). The CDR3 sequence is CASSRGDSYNEQFF. CDR3 DNA: TGTGCCAGCAGCAGGGGCGACTCCTACAATGAGCAGTTCTTC.

The chain recombines TRBV25-1 with TRBJ2-1, with no clear D. V lost 6 bases, J lost 5 bases, and 5 bases lay in between. This CDR3 has 11 residues. The germline gives CDR1 MGHDK, CDR2 SYGVNS. CDR3 loop: CASRKDNEQFF. The CDR3 DNA sequence: TGTGCCAGCAGGAAGGACAATGAGCAGTTCTTC.

This clonotype came up a few times. V and J are TRBV7-2 and TRBJ2-5; TRBD2 matches 9 bases. Germline assignment: CDR1 SGHTA and CDR2 FQGNSA. V trimming: 1 base; J trimming: 1 base; junction bases outside the gene matches: 4. This CDR3 comprises 16 residues. The CDR3 loop reads CASSLGSGGTQETQYF. The CDR3 DNA is TGTGCCAGCAGCTTAGGGAGCGGGGGGACCCAAGAGACCCAGTACTTC.

The chain joins TRBV11-2 to TRBJ2-3, with 8 bases aligning to TRBD1. Trimming took 4 bases from V and 11 from J; bases not matched to a gene: 11. CDR1 SGHAT and CDR2 FQNNGV come from the germline V gene. This CDR3 has 14 amino acids. The CDR3 loop is CASSSGQGPQKQYF. CDR3 in DNA: TGTGCCAGCAGCTCCGGACAGGGACCTCAGAAGCAGTATTTT.

The table lists this clonotype with a few counts. The chain couples TRBV5-5 to TRBJ1-2; D is unclear. CDR1 SGHKS and CDR2 YYEKEE come from the germline V gene (reference sequence). The CDR3 contains 13 residues. The V end lost 3 bases, the J end lost 8 bases, and 14 bases lay between the germline ends. This CDR3 reads CASSWPWETGYTF. For the CDR3, the DNA is TGTGCCAGCAGCTGGCCCTGGGAGACCGGCTACACCTTC.

This clonotype showed up many times. The chain carries TRBV5-6 and TRBJ2-1; D not resolved. The CDR3 spans 12 residues. The V end was cut by 4 bases, the J end by 4 bases, with 6 bases between. Per the germline V gene, CDR1 is SGHDT and CDR2 is YYEEEE. The CDR3 spells CASSREYNEQFF. DNA of the CDR3: TGTGCCAGCAGCCGAGAGTACAATGAGCAGTTCTTC.

There are many counts of this clonotype. The chain recombines TRBV29-1 with TRBJ2-7; 11 nucleotides line up with TRBD2. V was clipped by 3 bases and J by 0 bases; unmatched bases: 1. This CDR3 has 14 residues. Germline values: CDR1 SQVTM, CDR2 ANQGSEA. CDR3 sequence reads: CSVETSGNSYEQYF. The CDR3 DNA reads as TGCAGCGTTGAGACTAGCGGGAACTCCTACGAGCAGTACTTC.

V and J are TRBV7-2 and TRBJ2-1, with a tentative D call TRBD2 (7 bases). Germline V gives CDR1 SGHTA, CDR2 FQGNSA. CDR3 length equals 16 residues. Deletions cut 5 bases from V and 2 bases from J, with 16 bases between. CDR3 sequence reads: CASSPLKGGTYNEQFF. In nucleotides, the CDR3 is TGTGCCAGCAGCCCCCTTAAGGGGGGGACCTACAATGAGCAGTTCTTC.

The genes are TRBV7-2 and TRBJ2-1; D possibly matches TRBD1 or TRBD2 (7 bases each). This CDR3 has 14 amino acids. Germline loops: CDR1 SGHTA, CDR2 FQGNSA. The germline V and J ends were trimmed by 2 bases and 9 bases, with 14 bases remaining between them. CDR3 DNA: TGTGCCAGCAGCTTAAGAGGGGGCGGGGGTGAGCAGTTCTTC. It is translated as CASSLRGGGGEQFF.

The CDR3 loop reads CASTRQGADQPQHF. As DNA, the CDR3 is TGTGCCAGCACTCGGCAGGGGGCTGATCAGCCCCAGCATTTT. This chain connects TRBV6-1 to TRBJ1-5; 8 nucleotides match TRBD1. V was clipped by 7 bases and J by 5 bases; unmatched bases: 7. The CDR3 is 14 residues long. Germline assignment: CDR1 MNHNS and CDR2 SASEGT.

The chain carries TRBV2 and TRBJ1-1; no clear D gene. CDR3 length: 11 amino acids. From germline, CDR1 is SNHLY and CDR2 FYNNEI. V gave up 7 bases and J gave up 3 bases, with 6 bases separating them. The CDR3 DNA sequence: TGTGCCAGCAAGCCCGACACTGAAGCTTTCTTT. Encoded protein: CASKPDTEAFF.

The chain couples TRBV19 to TRBJ2-3; D is uncertain. The V gene's germline CDR1 is LNHDA and CDR2 SQIVND (reference sequence). V was cut by 2 bases and J by 0 bases, with 6 bases left in between. This CDR3 has 14 amino acids. The CDR3 protein is CASSISASTDTQYF. The CDR3 nucleotides are TGTGCCAGTAGTATATCGGCTAGCACAGATACGCAGTATTTT. Combining the CDR3 with reference TRBV19 and TRBJ2-3 gives the whole variable domain DGGITQSPKYLFRKEGQNVTLSCEQNLNHDAMYWYRQDPGQGLRLIYYSQIVNDFQKGDIAEGYSVSREKKESFPLTVTSAQKNPTAFYLCASSISASTDTQYFGPGTRLTVL.

This clonotype was seen a few times. The chain recombines TRBV7-3 with TRBJ2-2; D gene unclear. This CDR3 is built from 13 residues. In germline, CDR1 is SGHTA, CDR2 FQGTGA. V lost 5 bases, J lost 6 bases, and 10 bases lay in between. The CDR3 bases are TGTGCCAGCAGCCCCCCCGGGCCCGGGGAGCTGTTTTTT. It yields the protein CASSPPGPGELFF.